This T cell receptor (beta chain) was retrieved from a study of blood T cell repertoires in COVID-19. About the research overall: Samples came from the United States, Italy and Spain, spanning acute and convalescent COVID-19. From T cells, B-cell-depleted T cells, or PBMCs came the material, which was cDNA or gDNA.

Per the germline V gene, CDR1 is SGHAT and CDR2 is FQNNGV. This CDR3 has 16 residues. Per the study methods: Amplification with reference gene primers provided the estimates of nucleated cell counts. The table came from immunoSEQ multiplex PCR; TCRdb's copy has only in-frame clones and leaves some out. The V and J calls and clone size are taken from that table; D and trimming were inferred from the DNA. Of under 65,000 clones listed, approximately 90% were seen once; the top ten hold around 1.5%. The table lists this clone with a count of one. Germline is not matched at one junction end, which may reflect a read error.

Sequenced: peripheral blood. This sequence joins TRBV11-2 and TRBJ1-1; maybe TRBD1 (5 bases). The clonotype originates from a man aged 60 to 75 with acute or convalescent COVID-19. The CDR3: CASSLEGPRLNTEAFF. CDR3 nucleotide sequence: TGTGCCAGCAGCCTAGAGGGGCCCAGGTTGAACACTGAAGCTTTCTTT.